Given below is one TCR beta chain in context. This sample is part of a study of T cells in Graves' hyperthyroidism and ophthalmopathy. PBMCs came from roughly 10 ml fresh peripheral blood. The CDR3 loop spans 15 amino acids. Germline values: CDR1 MGHRA, CDR2 YSYEKL. Amplified TCR beta CDR3 regions derived from RNA transcripts. HTBI primers were employed in a first-round RT-PCR of the TCR CDR3. TCRdb re-called the multiplex PCR reads through MiXCR, storing one row per CDR3 protein. The top ten clones hold approximately 32% of a sample with hundreds of thousands of distinct CDR3 sequences, more than 13% of them seen once.

The V call is TRBV4-1, the J call TRBJ2-7, with D possibly matching TRBD1 (7 bases). The last part of the DNA fits TRBJ2-1 better; the J call may be wrong. The receptor was derived from a woman aged 25 to 39 with Graves' hyperthyroidism. The source material was blood. The CDR3 nucleotides are TGCGCCAGCAGCCGAGAGGACAGGAGGGCCTACGAGCAGTTCTTC. Protein sequence: CASSREDRRAYEQFF.